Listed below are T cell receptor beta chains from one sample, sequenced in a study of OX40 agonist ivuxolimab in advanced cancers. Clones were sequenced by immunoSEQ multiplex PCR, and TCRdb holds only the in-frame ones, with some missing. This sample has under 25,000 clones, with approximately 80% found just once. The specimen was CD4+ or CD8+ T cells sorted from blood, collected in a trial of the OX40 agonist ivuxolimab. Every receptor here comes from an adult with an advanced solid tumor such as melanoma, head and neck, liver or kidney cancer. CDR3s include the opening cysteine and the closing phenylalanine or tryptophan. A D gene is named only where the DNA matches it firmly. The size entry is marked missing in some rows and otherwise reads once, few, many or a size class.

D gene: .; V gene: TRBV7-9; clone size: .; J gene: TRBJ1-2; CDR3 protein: CASSGSKYGKTYGYTF; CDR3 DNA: TGTGCCAGCAGCGGTAGTAAATACGGAAAGACCTATGGCTACACCTTC
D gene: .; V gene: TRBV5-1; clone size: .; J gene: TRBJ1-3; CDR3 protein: CASSLLGNTIYF; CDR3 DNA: TGCGCCAGCAGCTTGCTGGGAAACACCATATATTTT
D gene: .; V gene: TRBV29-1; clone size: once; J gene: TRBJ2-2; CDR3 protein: CSVVLGARTGELFF; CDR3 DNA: TGCAGCGTTGTGCTGGGGGCGAGGACCGGGGAGCTGTTTTTT
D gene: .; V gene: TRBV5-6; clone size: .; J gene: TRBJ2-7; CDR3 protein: CASSLVSDIRTYEQYF; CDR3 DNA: TGTGCCAGCAGCTTGGTGTCGGACATCCGCACCTACGAGCAGTACTTC
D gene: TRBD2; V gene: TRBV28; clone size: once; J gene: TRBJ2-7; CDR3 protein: CASSQTGTSGIYEQYF; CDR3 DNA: TGTGCCAGCAGCCAAACCGGGACTAGCGGAATCTACGAGCAGTACTTC
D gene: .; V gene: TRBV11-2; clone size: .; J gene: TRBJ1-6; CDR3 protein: CASSAVRGGFSPLHF; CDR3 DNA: TGTGCCAGCAGCGCGGTGCGAGGGGGTTTTTCACCCCTCCACTTT
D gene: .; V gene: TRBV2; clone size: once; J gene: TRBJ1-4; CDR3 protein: CASRDGNEKLFF; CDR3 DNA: TGTGCCAGCAGGGACGGTAATGAAAAACTGTTTTTT
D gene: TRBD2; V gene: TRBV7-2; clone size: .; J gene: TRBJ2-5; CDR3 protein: CASSSTSARETQYF; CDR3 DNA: TGTGCCAGCAGCTCGACTAGCGCGCGGGAGACCCAGTACTTC
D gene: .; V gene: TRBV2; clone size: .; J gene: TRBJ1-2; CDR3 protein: CASSGRALYGYTF; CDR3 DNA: TGTGCCAGCAGCGGCAGGGCCCTTTATGGCTACACCTTC
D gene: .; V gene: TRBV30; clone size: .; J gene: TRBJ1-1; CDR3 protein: CAWSGGAQGQNTEAFF; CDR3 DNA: TGTGCCTGGAGTGGGGGGGCTCAGGGACAGAACACTGAAGCTTTCTTT
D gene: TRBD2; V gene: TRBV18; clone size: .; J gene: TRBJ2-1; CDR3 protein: CASSPSAGYNEQFF; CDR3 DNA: TGTGCCAGCTCCCCCTCAGCGGGGTACAATGAGCAGTTCTTC
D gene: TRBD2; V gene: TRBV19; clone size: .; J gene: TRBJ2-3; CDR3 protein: CASSISGGSTDTQYF; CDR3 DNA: TGTGCCAGTAGTATCAGCGGGGGGAGCACAGATACGCAGTATTTT
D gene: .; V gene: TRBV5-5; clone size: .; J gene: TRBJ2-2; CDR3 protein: CASSSPYTGELFF; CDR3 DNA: TGTGCCAGCAGCTCCCCATACACCGGGGAGCTGTTTTTT
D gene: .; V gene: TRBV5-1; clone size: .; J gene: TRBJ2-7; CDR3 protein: CASSFQWGEQYF; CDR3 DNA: TGCGCCAGCAGCTTTCAGTGGGGCGAGCAGTACTTC
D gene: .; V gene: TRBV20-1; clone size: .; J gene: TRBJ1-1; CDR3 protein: CSARNTEAFF; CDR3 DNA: TGCAGTGCTCGGAACACTGAAGCTTTCTTT
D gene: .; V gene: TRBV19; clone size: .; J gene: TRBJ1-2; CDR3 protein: CASHPTGHYGYTF; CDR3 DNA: TGTGCCAGTCACCCTACAGGCCACTATGGCTACACCTTC